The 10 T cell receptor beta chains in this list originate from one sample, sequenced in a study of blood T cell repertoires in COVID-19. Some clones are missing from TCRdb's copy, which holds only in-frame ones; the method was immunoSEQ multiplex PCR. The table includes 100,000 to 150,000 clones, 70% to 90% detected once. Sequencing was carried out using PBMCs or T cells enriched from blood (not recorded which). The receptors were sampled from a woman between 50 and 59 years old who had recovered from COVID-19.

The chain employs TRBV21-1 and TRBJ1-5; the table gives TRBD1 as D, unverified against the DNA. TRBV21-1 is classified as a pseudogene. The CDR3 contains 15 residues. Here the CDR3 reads CASSTQAGGWQPQHF. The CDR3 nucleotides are TGTGCCAGCAGCACTCAGGCAGGGGGCTGGCAGCCCCAGCATTTT.

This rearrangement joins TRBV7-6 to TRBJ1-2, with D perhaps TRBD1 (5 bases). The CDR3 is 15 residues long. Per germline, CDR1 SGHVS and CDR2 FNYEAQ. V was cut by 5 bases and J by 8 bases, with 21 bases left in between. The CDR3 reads CASSRDGTPGEGYTF. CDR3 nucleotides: TGTGCCAGCAGCCGAGACGGGACGCCGGGGGAAGGCTACACCTTC.

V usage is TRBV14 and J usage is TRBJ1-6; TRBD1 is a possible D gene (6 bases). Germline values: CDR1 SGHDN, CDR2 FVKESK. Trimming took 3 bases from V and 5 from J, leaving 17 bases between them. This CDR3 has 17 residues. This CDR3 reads CASSQGARAKDNSPLHF. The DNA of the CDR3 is TGTGCCAGCAGCCAGGGGGCCCGGGCAAAGGATAATTCACCCCTCCACTTT.

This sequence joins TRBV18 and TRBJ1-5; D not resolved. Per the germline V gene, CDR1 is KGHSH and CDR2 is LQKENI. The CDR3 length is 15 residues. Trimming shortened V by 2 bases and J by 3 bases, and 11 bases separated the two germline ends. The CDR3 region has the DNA TGTGCCAGCTCACCAGAAGATCGGTACAATCAGCCCCAGCATTTT. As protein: CASSPEDRYNQPQHF. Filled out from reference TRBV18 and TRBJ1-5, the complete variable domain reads NAGVMQNPRHLVRRRGQEARLRCSPMKGHSHVYWYRQLPEEGLKFMVYLQKENIIDESGMPKERFSAEFPKEGPSILRIQQVVRGDSAAYFCASSPEDRYNQPQHFGDGTRLSIL.

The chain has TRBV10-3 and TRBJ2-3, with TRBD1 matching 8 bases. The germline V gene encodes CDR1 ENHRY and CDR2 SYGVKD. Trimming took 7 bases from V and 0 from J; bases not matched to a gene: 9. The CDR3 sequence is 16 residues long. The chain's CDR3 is CAITEGRTGSTDTQYF. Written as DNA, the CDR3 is TGTGCCATCACAGAAGGTCGGACAGGGAGCACAGATACGCAGTATTTT.

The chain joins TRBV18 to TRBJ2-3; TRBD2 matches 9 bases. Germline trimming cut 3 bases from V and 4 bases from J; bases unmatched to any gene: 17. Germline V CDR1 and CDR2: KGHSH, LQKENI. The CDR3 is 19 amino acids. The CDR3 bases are TGTGCCAGCTCACCGAGGATGGTGTCGCTAGCGGGGTCCGCAGATACGCAGTATTTT. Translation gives CASSPRMVSLAGSADTQYF. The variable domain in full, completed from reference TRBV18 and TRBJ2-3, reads NAGVMQNPRHLVRRRGQEARLRCSPMKGHSHVYWYRQLPEEGLKFMVYLQKENIIDESGMPKERFSAEFPKEGPSILRIQQVVRGDSAAYFCASSPRMVSLAGSADTQYFGPGTRLTVL.

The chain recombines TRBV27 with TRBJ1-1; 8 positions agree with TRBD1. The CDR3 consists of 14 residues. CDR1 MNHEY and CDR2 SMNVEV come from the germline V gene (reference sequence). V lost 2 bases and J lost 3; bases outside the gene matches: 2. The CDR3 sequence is CASSLTGGDTEAFF. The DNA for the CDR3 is TGTGCCAGCAGTTTAACAGGGGGTGACACTGAAGCTTTCTTT.

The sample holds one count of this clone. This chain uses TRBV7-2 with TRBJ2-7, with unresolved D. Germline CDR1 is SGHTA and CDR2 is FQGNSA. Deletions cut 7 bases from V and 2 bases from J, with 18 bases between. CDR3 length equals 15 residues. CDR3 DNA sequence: TGTGCCAGCAACTCTCCCCGAAATCGTGCCTACGAGCAGTACTTC. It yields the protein CASNSPRNRAYEQYF.

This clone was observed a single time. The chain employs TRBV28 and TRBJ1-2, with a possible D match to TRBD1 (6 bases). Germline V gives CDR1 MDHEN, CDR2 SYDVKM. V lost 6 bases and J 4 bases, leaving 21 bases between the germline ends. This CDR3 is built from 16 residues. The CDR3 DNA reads TGTGCCAGCAGCCCGAAGGTTAACGGGGGGCTCTATGGCTACACCTTC. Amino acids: CASSPKVNGGLYGYTF.

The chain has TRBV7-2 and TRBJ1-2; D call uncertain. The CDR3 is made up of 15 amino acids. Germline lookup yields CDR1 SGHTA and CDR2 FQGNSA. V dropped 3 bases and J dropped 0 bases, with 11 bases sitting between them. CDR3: CASSFRLRANYGYTF. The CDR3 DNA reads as TGTGCCAGCAGCTTCCGACTCAGAGCTAACTATGGCTACACCTTC.